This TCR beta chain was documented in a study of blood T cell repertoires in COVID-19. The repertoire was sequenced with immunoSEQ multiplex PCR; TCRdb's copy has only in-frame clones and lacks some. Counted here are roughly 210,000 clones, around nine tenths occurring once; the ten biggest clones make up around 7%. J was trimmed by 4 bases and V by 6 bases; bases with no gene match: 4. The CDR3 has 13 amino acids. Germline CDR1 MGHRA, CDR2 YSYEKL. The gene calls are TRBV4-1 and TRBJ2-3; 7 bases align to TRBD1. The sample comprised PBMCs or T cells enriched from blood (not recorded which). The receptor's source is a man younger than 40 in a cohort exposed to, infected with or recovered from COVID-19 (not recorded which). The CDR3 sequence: CASSLTGADTQYF. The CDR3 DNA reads TGCGCCAGCAGTTTAACAGGGGCAGATACGCAGTATTTT.